The 21 T cell receptor beta chains listed next were all sequenced from one sample in a study of shared clonotypes between healthy human individuals. Method: immunoSEQ multiplex PCR; TCRdb's copy keeps in-frame clones and lacks some. The data show about 530,000 clones, about 96% seen once. Sequenced sample: naive CD4+ T cells sorted from blood. Subset denoted: CD45RA+ positively selected. These receptors were collected from a woman aged 25 to 45 in good health.

The chain carries TRBV28 and TRBJ1-5, with 7 positions matching TRBD1. V gave up 6 bases and J gave up 10 bases; unmatched junction bases: 15. CDR3 length: 15 residues. Germline V gene data show CDR1 as MDHEN and CDR2 as SYDVKM. This chain's CDR3 is CASRPRDSSLLPQHF. Here the CDR3 DNA reads TGTGCCAGCAGACCTCGGGACAGTAGCCTTCTACCCCAGCATTTT.

V usage is TRBV15 and J usage is TRBJ1-4; D gene uncertain. The germline CDR1 and CDR2 sequences are LNHNV and YYDKDF (reference sequence). The CDR3 has 20 residues. V dropped 0 bases and J dropped 3 bases, with 23 bases sitting between them. The CDR3 DNA is TGTGCCACCAGCAGAGATTCCGGGGTTGTGGGGTTTGCAGCTAATGAAAAACTGTTTTTT. Protein: CATSRDSGVVGFAANEKLFF.

The rearrangement uses TRBV19 and TRBJ1-1, with 8 bases matching TRBD1. V gave up 5 bases and J gave up 6 bases; unmatched junction bases: 8. CDR1 is LNHDA and CDR2 is SQIVND in the germline V gene (reference sequence). This CDR3 region has 14 residues. In DNA form, the CDR3 reads TGTGCCAGTAGTTTGGACAGGGTTGCGCCTGAAGCTTTCTTT. As protein: CASSLDRVAPEAFF.

This clone was recorded once. The chain links TRBV7-2 to TRBJ2-5; the D call may be TRBD1 or TRBD2 (6 bases each). V shed 5 bases and J shed 1 base, with 14 bases lying between them. CDR1 is SGHTA, CDR2 FQGNSA, per germline. The CDR3 has 15 residues. The CDR3: CASSPRGQGQETQYF. DNA of the CDR3: TGTGCCAGCAGCCCCCGGGGGCAGGGCCAAGAGACCCAGTACTTC.

CDR3 bases: TGTGCCAGCAGCTGGGGGACGGAGAACACTGAAGCTTTCTTT. This sequence encodes CASSWGTENTEAFF. The V and J genes are TRBV7-2 and TRBJ1-1; a possible D gene is TRBD1 (5 bases). From germline, CDR1 is SGHTA and CDR2 FQGNSA. This CDR3 has 14 amino acids. Trimming cost V 4 bases and J 1 base, with 10 bases left between them.

The sample holds a few counts of this clone. The CDR3 sequence: CASSSRDTTYEQYF. Here the CDR3 DNA reads TGTGCCAGCAGTAGCCGGGACACAACCTACGAGCAGTACTTC. This sequence joins TRBV6-6 and TRBJ2-7; D perhaps matches TRBD1 (6 bases). The CDR3 is 14 amino acids. CDR1 and CDR2 (germline): MNHNY, SVGAGI (reference sequence). The V gene lost 5 bases and the J gene lost 2 bases, with 13 bases spanning the gap.

This chain links TRBV18 with TRBJ1-1; 10 bases align to TRBD1. After removal of 3 bases from V and 1 base from J, the junction contained 5 bases not matched to a gene. The germline gives CDR1 KGHSH, CDR2 LQKENI. There are 16 residues in the CDR3. The CDR3 bases are TGTGCCAGCTCACCGGCCCGGGACAGGGGGAACACTGAAGCTTTCTTT. It translates to CASSPARDRGNTEAFF.

The V and J genes are TRBV10-2 and TRBJ1-1; 10 bases agree with TRBD1. The CDR3 is 15 residues long. The V gene end was trimmed by 6 bases and the J gene end by 4 bases; junction bases not matched to a gene: 8. Looked up from germline, CDR1 is WSHSY and CDR2 is SAAADI. DNA of the CDR3: TGCGCCAGCAGCGCGACAAGGACAGGGGGCACTGAAGCTTTCTTT. Translated, it gives CASSATRTGGTEAFF.

This chain connects TRBV5-6 to TRBJ2-2, with 10 nucleotides matching TRBD1. The V segment lost 4 bases and the J segment 6 bases; nucleotides outside the gene matches: 9. The germline gives CDR1 SGHDT, CDR2 YYEEEE. This CDR3 comprises 16 residues. CDR3 DNA: TGTGCCAGCAGCCCACTGGACAGGGGGACGGCCGGGGAGCTGTTTTTT. The encoded protein is CASSPLDRGTAGELFF. Looking up the rest from reference TRBV5-6 and TRBJ2-2 gives the full variable domain: DAGVTQSPTHLIKTRGQQVTLRCSPKSGHDTVSWYQQALGQGPQFIFQYYEEEERQRGNFPDRFSGHQFPNYSSELNVNALLLGDSALYLCASSPLDRGTAGELFFGEGSRLTVL.

The J gene is TRBJ2-3, the V gene TRBV10-2; D may match TRBD1 or TRBD2 (6 bases each). Germline CDR1 reads WSHSY; CDR2 reads SAAADI. V dropped 7 bases and J dropped 4 bases, with 15 bases sitting between them. The CDR3 covers 14 residues. The CDR3 DNA reads TGCGCCAGCATGATGGGGGGCAGGGCAGATACGCAGTATTTT. It translates to CASMMGGRADTQYF.

This chain joins TRBV27 and TRBJ1-4, with 9 bases aligning to TRBD1. Trimming at V came to 5 bases and at J to 4 bases, leaving 2 bases not matched to a gene. The CDR3 runs 14 residues. The V gene's germline CDR1 is MNHEY and CDR2 SMNVEV (reference sequence). CDR3 residues: CASSPTGGNEKLFF. DNA for the CDR3: TGTGCCAGCAGTCCGACAGGGGGTAATGAAAAACTGTTTTTT.

This chain connects TRBV11-2 to TRBJ2-7; 7 nucleotides align to TRBD1. The CDR3 is 17 residues long. Trimming took 5 bases from V and 4 from J; bases not matched to a gene: 17. Germline CDR1 and CDR2: SGHAT and FQNNGV. CDR3 bases: TGTGCCAGCAGCCCGAATCCCAGACAGGGAACGGGATACGAGCAGTACTTC. Translation: CASSPNPRQGTGYEQYF.

The V and J genes are TRBV19 and TRBJ2-7; 11 bases fit TRBD2. The DNA end favors TRBJ2-1, so the J call may be wrong. The CDR3 contains 13 residues. Per germline, CDR1 LNHDA and CDR2 SQIVND (reference sequence). The CDR3 sequence is CASKTSGMNEQFF. Written as DNA, the CDR3 is TGTGCCAGTAAGACTAGCGGGATGAATGAGCAGTTCTTC.

The chain combines TRBV19 with TRBJ1-5; D remains ambiguous. From germline, CDR1 is LNHDA and CDR2 SQIVND (reference sequence). This CDR3 contains 13 residues. V was shortened by 8 bases and J by 4 bases, with 12 bases between the two germline ends. The CDR3 bases are TGTGCCAGTGAGTACGGAGGGAATCAGCCCCAGCATTTT. Residues: CASEYGGNQPQHF.

The chain carries TRBV5-6 and TRBJ2-1; maybe TRBD2 (5 bases). The CDR3 has 14 residues. CDR1 and CDR2 from the germline V gene are SGHDT and YYEEEE. The V gene lost 0 bases and the J gene lost 7 bases, with 11 bases spanning the gap. The CDR3 protein is CASSLEEGRNEQFF. The CDR3 bases are TGTGCCAGCAGCTTGGAAGAGGGTAGGAATGAGCAGTTCTTC.

The chain employs TRBV7-8 and TRBJ2-7; 7 bases match TRBD2. Germline V gene lookup returns CDR1 SGHVS and CDR2 FQNEAQ. Trimming at V came to 0 bases and at J to 1 base, leaving 6 bases not matched to a gene. The CDR3 runs 16 residues. CDR3 in DNA: TGTGCCAGCAGCTTAGCGGGCGGGGGAGCTTCCTACGAGCAGTACTTC. It translates to CASSLAGGGASYEQYF. The whole variable domain, remainder taken from reference TRBV7-8 and TRBJ2-7, is GAGVSQSPRYKVAKRGQDVALRCDPISGHVSLFWYQQALGQGPEFLTYFQNEAQLDKSGLPSDRFFAERPEGSVSTLKIQRTQQEDSAVYLCASSLAGGGASYEQYFGPGTRLTVT.

This chain links TRBV2 with TRBJ1-1; D is unclear. Germline V gene lookup returns CDR1 SNHLY and CDR2 FYNNEI. The CDR3 is made up of 11 amino acids. V lost 8 bases and J lost 0, with 4 bases in between. The CDR3 nucleotides read TGTGCCAGCTGTCTGAACACTGAAGCTTTCTTT. Its translation is CASCLNTEAFF. Variable domain in full (rest from reference TRBV2 and TRBJ1-1): EPEVTQTPSHQVTQMGQEVILRCVPISNHLYFYWYRQILGQKVEFLVSFYNNEISEKSEIFDDQFSVERPDGSNFTLKIRSTKLEDSAMYFCASCLNTEAFFGQGTRLTVV.

V usage is TRBV19 and J usage is TRBJ2-3; TRBD2 matches 7 bases. V lost 5 bases to trimming and J lost 5 bases; unmatched junction nucleotides: 19. The germline V gene has CDR1 LNHDA and CDR2 SQIVND (reference sequence). This CDR3 comprises 18 residues. CDR3 nucleotide sequence: TGTGCCAGTAGTCCTTGGTGGGGGTCTAGCGGAACCTTAGATACGCAGTATTTT. Translation gives CASSPWWGSSGTLDTQYF.

This clone was recorded once. The chain has TRBV18 and TRBJ2-1, with 9 bases lining up with TRBD2. This CDR3 is built from 15 residues. J lost 6 bases, V lost 3 bases, and 6 bases had no gene match. CDR1 is KGHSH and CDR2 is LQKENI in the germline V gene. The CDR3 DNA is TGTGCCAGCTCACCGGTTAGCGGGAGTGGCAATGAGCAGTTCTTC. Its translation is CASSPVSGSGNEQFF.

The J gene is TRBJ1-5, the V gene TRBV19, with 7 bases lining up with TRBD1. The V gene end was trimmed by 4 bases and the J gene end by 4 bases; junction bases not matched to a gene: 4. This CDR3 comprises 14 residues. Germline lookup yields CDR1 LNHDA and CDR2 SQIVND (reference sequence). Here the CDR3 reads CASSKDRNNQPQHF. The CDR3 DNA is TGTGCCAGTAGTAAGGACAGGAATAATCAGCCCCAGCATTTT.

The chain links TRBV4-1 to TRBJ2-7; TRBD2 matches 7 bases. The germline CDR1 and CDR2 sequences are MGHRA and YSYEKL. V shed 4 bases and J 3 bases; nucleotides not matched to a gene: 12. The CDR3 has 16 residues. The CDR3 sequence: CASSRPGRETFYEQYF. The CDR3 nucleotides read TGCGCCAGCAGCCGGCCAGGGCGGGAGACCTTCTACGAGCAGTACTTC.